This T cell receptor beta chain derives from a study of cytotoxic CD8 clonotypes in ibrutinib-treated CLL. Clones were read by immunoSEQ multiplex PCR, and TCRdb kept only the in-frame ones, dropping some. This sample has approximately 22,000 clones; 74% occur once, and the top ten carry approximately 24%. The trim removed 6 bases at V and 6 bases at J, leaving 7 bases unmatched. The length of the CDR3 is 13 residues. Per germline, CDR1 MNHEY and CDR2 SVGAGI. The rearrangement links TRBV6-5 to TRBJ1-2; TRBD1 matches 7 bases. This clonotype was sampled from a human donor with chronic lymphocytic leukemia. Sequencing used PBMCs, obtained before ibrutinib treatment. This chain's CDR3 is CASSPDRRNGYTF. The CDR3 DNA follows: TGTGCCAGCAGCCCGGACAGGCGGAATGGCTACACCTTC.